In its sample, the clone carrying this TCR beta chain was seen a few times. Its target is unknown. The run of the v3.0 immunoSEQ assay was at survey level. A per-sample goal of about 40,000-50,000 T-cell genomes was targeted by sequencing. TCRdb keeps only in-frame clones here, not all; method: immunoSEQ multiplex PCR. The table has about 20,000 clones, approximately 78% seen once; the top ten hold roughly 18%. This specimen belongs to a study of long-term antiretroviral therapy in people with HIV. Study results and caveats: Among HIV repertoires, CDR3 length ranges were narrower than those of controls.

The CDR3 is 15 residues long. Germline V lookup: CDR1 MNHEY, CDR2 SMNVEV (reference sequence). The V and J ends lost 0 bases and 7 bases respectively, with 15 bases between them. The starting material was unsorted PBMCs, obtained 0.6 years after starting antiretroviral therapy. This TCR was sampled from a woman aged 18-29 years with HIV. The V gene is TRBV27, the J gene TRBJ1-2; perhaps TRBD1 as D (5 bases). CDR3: CASSLSMVGGTGYTF. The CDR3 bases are TGTGCCAGCAGTTTATCTATGGTCGGGGGGACTGGCTACACCTTC.